A selection of T cell receptor beta chains follows, all from one sample in a study of blood T cell repertoires in COVID-19. Assay: immunoSEQ multiplex PCR; the TCRdb copy retains only in-frame clones and omits some. The sample carries 450,000 or so clones, about 90% recorded once. The material sequenced was peripheral blood. All receptors come from a man aged 18-30 years with COVID-19, enrolled during active disease. The CDR3 runs from the conserved cysteine through the conserved F or W.

j_call | v_call | cdr3_aa
TRBJ1-1 | TRBV29-1 | CSVDRLDMNTEAFF
TRBJ1-2 | TRBV12-3/TRBV12-4 | CASSSGTFYGYTF
TRBJ2-5 | TRBV5-6 | CASSPGPGQEKETQYF
TRBJ2-5 | TRBV5-6 | CASSSRRLAGTFQETQYF
TRBJ2-2 | TRBV6-5 | CASKIINTGELFF
TRBJ2-3 | TRBV2 | CASSAGTRAHTDTQYF
TRBJ1-6 | TRBV5-6 | CASSLGPQHYNSPLHF
TRBJ2-2 | TRBV6-6 | CASSPWGAGELFF
TRBJ1-5 | TRBV27 | CASSLFGVRAHQPQHF
TRBJ1-1 | TRBV2 | CASRVGQGREAFF
TRBJ2-1 | TRBV7-7 | CASSPTVLGGKANEQFF
TRBJ1-4 | TRBV24-1 | CATTLGGDDEKLFF
TRBJ2-3 | TRBV10-3 | CAIMSSGISTDTQYF
TRBJ2-1 | TRBV5-6 | CASSRGTPGSSYNEQFF
TRBJ2-2 | TRBV2 | CASSGTPPGELFF